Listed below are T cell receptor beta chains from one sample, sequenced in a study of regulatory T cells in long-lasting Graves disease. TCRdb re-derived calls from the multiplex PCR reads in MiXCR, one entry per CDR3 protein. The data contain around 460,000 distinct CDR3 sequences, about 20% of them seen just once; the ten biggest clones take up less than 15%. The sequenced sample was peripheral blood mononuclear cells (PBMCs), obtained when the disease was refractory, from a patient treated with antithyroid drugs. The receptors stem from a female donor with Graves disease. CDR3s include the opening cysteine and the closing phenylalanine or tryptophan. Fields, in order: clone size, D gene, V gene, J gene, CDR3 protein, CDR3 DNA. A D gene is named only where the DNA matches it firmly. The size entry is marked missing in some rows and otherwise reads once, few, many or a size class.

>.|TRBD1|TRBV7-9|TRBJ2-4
CASSRQGWIQYF
TGTGCCAGCAGCCGACAGGGTTGGATTCAGTACTTC
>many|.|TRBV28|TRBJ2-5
CASSSNLRTQYF
TGTGCCAGCAGTTCGAACCTCAGAACCCAGTACTTC
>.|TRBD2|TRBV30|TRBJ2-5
CAWSPGLAGSQETQYF
TGTGCCTGGAGTCCCGGTCTAGCGGGGAGCCAAGAGACCCAGTACTTC
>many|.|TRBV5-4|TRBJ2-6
CASSRDFSGANVLTF
TGTGCCAGCAGCCGGGACTTCTCTGGGGCCAACGTCCTGACTTTC
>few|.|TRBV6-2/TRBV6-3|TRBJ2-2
CASSYFPRVTGEPFF
TGTGCCAGCAGTTATTTTCCCCGGGTCACCGGGGAGCCGTTTTTT
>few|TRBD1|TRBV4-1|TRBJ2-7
CASSLFRDRSYEQYF
TGCGCCAGCAGCCTTTTCCGGGACAGGAGCTACGAGCAGTACTTC
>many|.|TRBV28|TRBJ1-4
CASTTREKLFF
TGTGCCAGCACCACACGAGAAAAACTGTTTTTT
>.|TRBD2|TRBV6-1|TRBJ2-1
CASNPGLAWNEQFF
TGTGCCAGCAATCCGGGACTAGCGTGGAATGAGCAGTTCTTC
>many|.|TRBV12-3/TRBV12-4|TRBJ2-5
CASTPSGGVGETQYF
TGTGCCAGCACCCCCTCTGGGGGTGTGGGAGAGACCCAGTACTTC
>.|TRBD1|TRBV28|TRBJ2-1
CASSFRGQVILYNEQFF
TGTGCCAGCAGTTTTAGAGGACAGGTGATTTTATACAATGAGCAGTTCTTC
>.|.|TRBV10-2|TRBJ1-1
CASTVRTEAFF
TGCGCCAGCACGGTGCGCACTGAAGCTTTCTTT
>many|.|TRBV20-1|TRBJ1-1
CSARNKGRTTEAFF
TGCAGTGCTAGAAATAAAGGACGGACCACTGAAGCTTTCTTT
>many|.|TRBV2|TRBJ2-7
CASKREPGPYEQYF
TGTGCCAGCAAGAGAGAACCAGGTCCCTACGAGCAGTACTTC
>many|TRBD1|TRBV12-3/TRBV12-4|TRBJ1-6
CASSLQGVVVSPLHF
TGTGCCAGCAGTTTACAGGGGGTGGTGGTCTCACCCCTCCACTTT
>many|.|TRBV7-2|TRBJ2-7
CASSLGGGPNEQYF
TGTGCCAGCAGCTTAGGGGGGGGGCCAAACGAGCAGTACTTC
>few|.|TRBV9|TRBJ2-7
CASSVAAGTRDEQYF
TGTGCCAGCAGCGTCGCGGCAGGCACCCGGGACGAGCAGTACTTC
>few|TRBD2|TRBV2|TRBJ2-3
CASGGAGGRTDTQYF
TGTGCCAGCGGAGGGGCGGGGGGCCGCACAGATACGCAGTATTTT
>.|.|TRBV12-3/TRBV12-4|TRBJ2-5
CASSQECRRGETQYF
TGTGCCAGCAGCCAAGAGTGCAGGAGGGGAGAGACCCAGTACTTC
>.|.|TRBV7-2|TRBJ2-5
CASSQGRADTQYF
TGTGCCAGCAGCCAAGGTCGGGCGGACACCCAGTACTTC
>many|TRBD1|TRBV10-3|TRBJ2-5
CAIRAGTGEETQYF
TGTGCCATCAGGGCCGGGACAGGGGAAGAGACCCAGTACTTC